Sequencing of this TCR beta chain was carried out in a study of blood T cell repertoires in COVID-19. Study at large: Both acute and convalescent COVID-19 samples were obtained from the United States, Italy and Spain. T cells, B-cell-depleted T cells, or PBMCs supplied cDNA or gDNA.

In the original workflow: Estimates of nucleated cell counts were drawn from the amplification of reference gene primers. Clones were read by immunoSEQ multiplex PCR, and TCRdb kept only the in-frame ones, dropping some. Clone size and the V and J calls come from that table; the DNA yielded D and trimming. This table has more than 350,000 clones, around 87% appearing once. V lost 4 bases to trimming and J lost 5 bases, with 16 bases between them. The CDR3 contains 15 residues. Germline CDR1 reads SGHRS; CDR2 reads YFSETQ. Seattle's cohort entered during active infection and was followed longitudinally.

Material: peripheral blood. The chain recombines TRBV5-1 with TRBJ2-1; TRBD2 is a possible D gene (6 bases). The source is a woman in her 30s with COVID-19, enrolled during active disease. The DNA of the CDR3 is TGCGCCAGCAGCCCCTCGGGACTCTCTAACAATGAGCAGTTCTTC. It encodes CASSPSGLSNNEQFF.